This T cell receptor beta chain was profiled in a study of T cell responses to AZD1222 COVID-19 vaccine. Study outcomes and limitations: Reports say nearly half of spike-specific TCRs go after unmutated variant regions. Females outnumbered males among donors, who were mostly white British; clonal diversity was possibly underestimated.

Comments on this clone: Its antigen is not known.

Germline loops: CDR1 MGHRA, CDR2 YSYEKL. This CDR3 spans 15 amino acids. The V and J ends lost 1 base and 2 bases, in that order; junction bases with no gene match: 5. The table came from immunoSEQ multiplex PCR; TCRdb's copy has only in-frame clones and leaves some out. The sample yields 130,000 to 150,000 clones, roughly 88% seen once. The source was peripheral blood, collected 28 days after the second AZD1222 dose. The chain links TRBV4-1 to TRBJ2-7; TRBD1 matches 7 bases. The origin of this receptor is an adult who received the AZD1222 COVID-19 vaccine. This chain's CDR3 is CASSQAAGQAYEQYF. In DNA form, the CDR3 reads TGCGCCAGCAGCCAAGCAGCCGGACAGGCCTACGAGCAGTACTTC.